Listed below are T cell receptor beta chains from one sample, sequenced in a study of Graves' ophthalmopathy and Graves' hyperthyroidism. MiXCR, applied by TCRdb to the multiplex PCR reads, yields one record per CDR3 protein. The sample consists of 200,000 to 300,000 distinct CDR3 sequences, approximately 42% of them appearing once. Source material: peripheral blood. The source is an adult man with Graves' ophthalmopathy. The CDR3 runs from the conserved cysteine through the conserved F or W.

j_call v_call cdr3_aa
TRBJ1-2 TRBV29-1 CSVDETGDLKGYGYTF
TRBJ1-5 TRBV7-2 CVSSLGTGTRSNQPQHF
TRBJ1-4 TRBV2 CASSLTTGGGEKLFF
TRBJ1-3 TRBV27 CASKRDRAGNTIYF
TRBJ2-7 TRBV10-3 CAISGVGQGAYEQYF
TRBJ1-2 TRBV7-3 CASSFDSNYGYTF
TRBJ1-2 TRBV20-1 CSARGGAYGYTF
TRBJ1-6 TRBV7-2 CASRGQGPASPLHF
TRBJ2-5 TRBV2 CASSEGTGVGETQYF
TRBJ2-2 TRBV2 CASSPSPAGYTGELFF
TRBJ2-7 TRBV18 CASSPGQGADEQYF
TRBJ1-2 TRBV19 CASSMTFSDYTF
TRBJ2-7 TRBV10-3 CASSESGPYEQYF
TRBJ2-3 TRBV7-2 CASSFKPGQLVNTQYF
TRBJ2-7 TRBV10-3 CAISESILADEQYF
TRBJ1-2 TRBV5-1 CASSSGTREGFNYGYTF
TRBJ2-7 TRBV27 CASSGQGYEQYF
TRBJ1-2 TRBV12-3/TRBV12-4 CATQDDNYGYTF
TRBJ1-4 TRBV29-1 CSVQTTGTGNEKLFF
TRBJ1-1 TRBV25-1 CASSEAGHTEAFF
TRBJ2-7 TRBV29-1 CSVASGGLNDEQYF
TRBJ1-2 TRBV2 CASNGGTTGTGSYGYTF
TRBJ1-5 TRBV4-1 CASSQVEGESSNQPQHF
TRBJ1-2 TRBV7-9 CASRETGGYGYTF
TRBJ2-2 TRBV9 CASSQGVSTGELFF
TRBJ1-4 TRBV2 CASRPPGAANEKLFF
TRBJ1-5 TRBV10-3 CAISESNGRGQPQHF
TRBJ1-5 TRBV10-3 CAISEAGGGAANQPQHF
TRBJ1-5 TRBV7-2 CASSLPGGNQPQHF
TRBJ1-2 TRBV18 CASSPQDYDGYTF
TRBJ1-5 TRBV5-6 CASSLWGRTENSNQPQHF
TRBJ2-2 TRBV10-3 CAIRRRGNTGELFF
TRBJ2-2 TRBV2 CASRGDNGELFF
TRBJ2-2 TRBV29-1 CSVPRIGTGRNTGELFF
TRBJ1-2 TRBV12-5 CASGLRVQAGGAGYTF
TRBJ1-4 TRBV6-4 CASSRIAWDEKLFF
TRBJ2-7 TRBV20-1 CSARVSGGGTGVRYEQYF
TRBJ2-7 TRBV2 CASRVGQGHSYEQYF
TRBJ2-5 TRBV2 CASQSETQYF
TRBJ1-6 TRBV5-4 CASSLMQGTSPLHF
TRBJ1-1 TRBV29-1 CSVRRGMNTEAFF
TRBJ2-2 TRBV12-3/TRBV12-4 CASSPGLNTGELFF
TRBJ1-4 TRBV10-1 CASSELRGSNEKLFF
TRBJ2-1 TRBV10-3 CAISEWGTDGSSEHNEQFF
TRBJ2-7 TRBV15 CATSSSRGNIYEQYF
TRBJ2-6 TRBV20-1 CSARADYSGANVLTF
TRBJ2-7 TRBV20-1 CSAPQVSGRGLSEQYF
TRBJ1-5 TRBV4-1 CASSFDRVQPQHF
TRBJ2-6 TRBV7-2 CASTGGGANVLTF
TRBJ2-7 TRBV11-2 CASASYPGTGVNEQYF
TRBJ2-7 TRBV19 CASSSTTGLSEQYF
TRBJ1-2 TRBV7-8 CASSLSGRGNYGYTF
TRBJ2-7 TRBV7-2 CASSFIRGTNEQYF
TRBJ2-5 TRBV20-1 CSARDPALAGGHETQYF
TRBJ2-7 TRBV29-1 CSVPGGFSGTSYEQYF